This T cell receptor (beta chain) was sequenced in a study of control samples from healthy donors and cancer patients. From germline, CDR1 is LNHDA and CDR2 SQIVND (reference sequence). The V gene end was trimmed by 5 bases and the J gene end by 3 bases; junction bases not matched to a gene: 11. This CDR3 region has 17 residues. The assay was immunoSEQ multiplex PCR, and TCRdb's table has in-frame clones only and misses some. The sample gives about 140,000 clones, almost 90% of which show up once; approximately 1.7% is in the top ten. The sample was blood. The sequence came from a man aged 18 to 29 in good health. The rearrangement links TRBV19 to TRBJ2-7; 12 bases are a match to TRBD2. The CDR3 DNA is TGTGCCAGTAGTGTACTAGCGGGGGGCTCTCGTCTCTACGAGCAGTACTTC. It translates to CASSVLAGGSRLYEQYF.